This TCR beta chain was identified in a study of regulatory T cells in long-lasting Graves disease. As to time point: persistent/refractory GD, antithyroid drugs over 5 years with positive TRAb. There was RNA extracted from PBMCs, and the TCR library was made from it. Arm-PCR of CDR3 regions and iRepertoire HTBI primers were the basis on which TCR beta libraries were built. Original processing methods: Under 75 TRBV and some 14 TRBJ segments were identified across samples. MiXCR, applied by TCRdb to the multiplex PCR reads, yields one record per CDR3 protein. The V and J calls come from TCRdb's annotation, not from the publication. Here the sample spans roughly 470,000 distinct CDR3 sequences, roughly 20% being singletons. Germline V gene sequence: CDR1 LNHDA, CDR2 SQIVND (reference sequence). V was cut by 0 bases and J by 6 bases, with 12 bases left in between. CDR3 length equals 15 residues. Notes on the study in general: Persistent disease was associated with favored TRBV28 usage and with favored use of TRBJ1-2 and TRBJ2-5.

Notes on this clonotype: Its matching antigen is unknown.

Sample: peripheral blood mononuclear cells (PBMCs), taken when the disease was refractory, from a patient treated with antithyroid drugs. The sequence was obtained from a female donor with Graves disease. The rearrangement links TRBV19 to TRBJ1-5, with unresolved D. The CDR3 here is CASSIDLGPAQPQHF. CDR3 bases: TGTGCCAGTAGTATAGATCTGGGTCCAGCTCAGCCCCAGCATTTT. The variable domain in full, completed from reference TRBV19 and TRBJ1-5, reads DGGITQSPKYLFRKEGQNVTLSCEQNLNHDAMYWYRQDPGQGLRLIYYSQIVNDFQKGDIAEGYSVSREKKESFPLTVTSAQKNPTAFYLCASSIDLGPAQPQHFGDGTRLSIL.